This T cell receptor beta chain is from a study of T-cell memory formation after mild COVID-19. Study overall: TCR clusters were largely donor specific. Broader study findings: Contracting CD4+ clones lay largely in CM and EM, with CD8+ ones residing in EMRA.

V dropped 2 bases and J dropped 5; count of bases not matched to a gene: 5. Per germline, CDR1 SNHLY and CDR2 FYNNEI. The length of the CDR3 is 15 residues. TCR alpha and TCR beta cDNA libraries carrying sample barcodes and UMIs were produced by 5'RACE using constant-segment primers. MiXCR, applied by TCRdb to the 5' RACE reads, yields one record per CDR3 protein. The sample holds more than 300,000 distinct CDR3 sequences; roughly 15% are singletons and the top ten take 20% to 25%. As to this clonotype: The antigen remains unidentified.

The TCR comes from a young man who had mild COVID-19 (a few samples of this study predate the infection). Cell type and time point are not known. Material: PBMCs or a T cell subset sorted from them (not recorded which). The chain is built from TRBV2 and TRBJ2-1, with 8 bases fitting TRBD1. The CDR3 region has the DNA TGTGCCAGCAGTGAACAAGGGACAGGCAACAATGAGCAGTTCTTC. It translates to CASSEQGTGNNEQFF.